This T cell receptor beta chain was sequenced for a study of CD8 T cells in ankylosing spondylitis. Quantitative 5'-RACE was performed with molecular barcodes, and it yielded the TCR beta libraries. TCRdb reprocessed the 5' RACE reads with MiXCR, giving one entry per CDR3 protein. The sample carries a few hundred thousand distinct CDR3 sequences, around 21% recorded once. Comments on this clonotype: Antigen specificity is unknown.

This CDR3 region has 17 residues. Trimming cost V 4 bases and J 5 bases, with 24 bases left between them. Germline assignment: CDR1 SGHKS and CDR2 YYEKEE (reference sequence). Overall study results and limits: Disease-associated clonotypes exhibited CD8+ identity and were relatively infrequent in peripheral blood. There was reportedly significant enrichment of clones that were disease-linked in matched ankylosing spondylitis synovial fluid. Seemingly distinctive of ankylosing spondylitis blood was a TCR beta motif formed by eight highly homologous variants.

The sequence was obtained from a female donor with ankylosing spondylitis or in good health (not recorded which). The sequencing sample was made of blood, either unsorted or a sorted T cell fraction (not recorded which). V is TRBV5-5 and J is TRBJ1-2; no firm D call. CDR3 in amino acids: CASSRSRGDPNRYGYTF. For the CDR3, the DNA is TGTGCCAGCAGCCGGTCTCGGGGTGATCCCAATAGATATGGCTACACCTTC.